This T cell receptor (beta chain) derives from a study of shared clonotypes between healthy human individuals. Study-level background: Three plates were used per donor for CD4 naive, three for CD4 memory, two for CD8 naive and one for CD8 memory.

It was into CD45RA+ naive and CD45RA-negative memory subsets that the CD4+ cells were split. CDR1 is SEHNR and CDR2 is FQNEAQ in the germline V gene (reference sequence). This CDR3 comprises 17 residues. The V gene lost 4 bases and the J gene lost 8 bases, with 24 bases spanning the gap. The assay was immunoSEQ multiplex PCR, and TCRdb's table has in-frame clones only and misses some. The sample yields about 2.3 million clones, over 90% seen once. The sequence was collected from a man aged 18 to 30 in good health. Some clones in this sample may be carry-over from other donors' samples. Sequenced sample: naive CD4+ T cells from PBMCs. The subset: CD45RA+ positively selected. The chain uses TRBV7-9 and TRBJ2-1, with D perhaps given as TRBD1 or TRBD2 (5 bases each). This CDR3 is CASSSAAGTTLRYEQFF. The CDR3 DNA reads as TGTGCCAGCAGCTCCGCGGCAGGGACCACACTTAGGTATGAGCAGTTCTTC.